This passage covers 19 T cell receptor beta chains from one sample sequenced in a study of blood T cell repertoires in COVID-19. Sequencing used immunoSEQ multiplex PCR; TCRdb keeps in-frame clones, though not all of them. The sample consists of 110,000 or so clones, less than 75% of them appearing once. Sequenced material: peripheral blood. These receptor sequences come from a woman in her thirties or forties with acute or convalescent COVID-19.

This clone has only a few counts. V usage is TRBV7-6 and J usage is TRBJ2-1; D might be TRBD1 (6 bases). V was cut by 2 bases and J by 3 bases, with 14 bases left in between. The CDR3 loop spans 16 amino acids. Germline V gene sequence: CDR1 SGHVS, CDR2 FNYEAQ. The CDR3 region is CASSLRDTWSYNEQFF. CDR3 nucleotides: TGTGCCAGCAGCTTAAGGGACACCTGGAGCTACAATGAGCAGTTCTTC.

The V call is TRBV28, the J call TRBJ1-4; possible D gene TRBD1, 5 bases. This CDR3 comprises 13 residues. Germline V gives CDR1 MDHEN, CDR2 SYDVKM. V was clipped by 6 bases and J by 7 bases, with 12 bases between them. This CDR3 is CASRGSGVEKLFF. CDR3 DNA sequence: TGTGCCAGCAGGGGGTCGGGGGTTGAAAAACTGTTTTTT.

This clone was recorded once. J is TRBJ2-1 and V is TRBV19; D perhaps matches TRBD2 (6 bases). V dropped 6 bases and J dropped 4 bases, with 13 bases sitting between them. Germline CDR1 is LNHDA and CDR2 is SQIVND (reference sequence). The CDR3 spans 14 residues. The CDR3 DNA reads TGTGCCAGTAGGGACTATAAGGGTTACAATGAGCAGTTCTTC. The encoded protein is CASRDYKGYNEQFF. Looking up the rest from reference TRBV19 and TRBJ2-1 gives the full variable domain: DGGITQSPKYLFRKEGQNVTLSCEQNLNHDAMYWYRQDPGQGLRLIYYSQIVNDFQKGDIAEGYSVSREKKESFPLTVTSAQKNPTAFYLCASRDYKGYNEQFFGPGTRLTVL.

There are a few counts of this clone. V usage is TRBV7-9 and J usage is TRBJ2-3; D possibly corresponds to TRBD1 (6 bases). Germline V gene data show CDR1 as SEHNR and CDR2 as FQNEAQ (reference sequence). Trimming pared 3 bases from V and 1 base from J, leaving 11 bases between. CDR3 length equals 15 residues. The CDR3 loop reads CASSFTGSGTDTQYF. The CDR3, as DNA: TGTGCCAGCAGCTTCACAGGGTCGGGCACAGATACGCAGTATTTT.

The V and J genes are TRBV7-7 and TRBJ2-2; D is possibly TRBD2 (5 bases). Germline V gives CDR1 SSHAT, CDR2 FNYEAQ (reference sequence). CDR3 length: 14 residues. V was clipped by 1 base and J by 7 bases, with 10 bases between them. CDR3 DNA sequence: TGTGCCAGCAGCTTAGGGTTGGGAGTCGGGGAGCTGTTTTTT. Protein sequence: CASSLGLGVGELFF. The complete variable domain, with remaining parts taken from reference TRBV7-7 and TRBJ2-2, reads GAGVSQSPRYKVTKRGQDVTLRCDPISSHATLYWYQQALGQGPEFLTYFNYEAQPDKSGLPSDRFSAERPEGSISTLTIQRTEQRDSAMYRCASSLGLGVGELFFGEGSRLTVL.

The chain employs TRBV19 and TRBJ1-6; no reliable D call. Trimming took 6 bases from V and 9 from J, leaving 12 bases between them. Germline V gene sequence: CDR1 LNHDA, CDR2 SQIVND (reference sequence). The CDR3 is made up of 13 amino acids. CDR3 loop: CASRNLDFSPLHF. The DNA for the CDR3 is TGTGCCAGTAGAAACCTGGACTTTTCACCCCTCCACTTT.

The chain employs TRBV2 and TRBJ1-2; 9 positions agree with TRBD1. There are 14 residues in the CDR3. V trimming: 6 bases; J trimming: 5 bases; junction bases outside the gene matches: 7. Germline V gene sequence: CDR1 SNHLY, CDR2 FYNNEI. CDR3 sequence (DNA): TGTGCCAGCAGGGACAGGGGTGGTGTTTATGGCTACACCTTC. This gives the protein CASRDRGGVYGYTF.

The V and J genes are TRBV5-1 and TRBJ2-5; D might be TRBD1 (5 bases). The germline gives CDR1 SGHRS, CDR2 YFSETQ. Trimming shortened V by 1 base and J by 5 bases, and 9 bases separated the two germline ends. The CDR3 has 13 amino acids. The CDR3 sequence: CASSLFRAETQYF. As DNA, the CDR3 is TGCGCCAGCAGCTTGTTCAGGGCCGAGACCCAGTACTTC.

The V and J genes are TRBV6-1 and TRBJ2-4; no definite D call. Germline V lookup: CDR1 MNHNS, CDR2 SASEGT. Trimming took off 3 bases at V and 7 bases at J, with 4 bases between the two ends. This CDR3 spans 11 amino acids. The CDR3 spells CASSDLNIQYF. The CDR3 region has the DNA TGTGCCAGCAGTGATCTGAACATTCAGTACTTC.

This clone was counted a single time. The chain carries TRBV29-1 and TRBJ1-1; TRBD1 matches 7 bases. CDR3 length: 14 amino acids. V lost 2 bases and J lost 4; bases outside the gene matches: 7. From germline, CDR1 is SQVTM and CDR2 ANQGSEA. The CDR3 DNA is TGCAGCGTTGAAAGGACAGGAGAGGGCACTGAAGCTTTCTTT. This sequence encodes CSVERTGEGTEAFF.

The chain joins TRBV28 to TRBJ1-5, with a weak D call TRBD1 (6 bases). This CDR3 comprises 16 residues. With 5 bases removed from V and 4 bases from J, the gap between germline ends came to 18 bases. Germline lookup yields CDR1 MDHEN and CDR2 SYDVKM. CDR3 in amino acids: CASSLAGALGNQPQHF. CDR3 DNA: TGTGCCAGCAGTCTTGCAGGGGCGTTAGGGAATCAGCCCCAGCATTTT.

This clone came up a few times. The V and J genes are TRBV27 and TRBJ2-2; 8 nucleotides line up with TRBD1. This CDR3 is 16 amino acids long. Trimming at V came to 5 bases and at J to 4 bases, leaving 9 bases not matched to a gene. CDR1 and CDR2 from the germline V gene are MNHEY and SMNVEV (reference sequence). CDR3 sequence: CASSLRTGMGTGELFF. The CDR3 region has the DNA TGTGCCAGCAGTCTGAGGACAGGGATGGGCACCGGGGAGCTGTTTTTT.

This chain connects TRBV30 to TRBJ1-1, with 9 bases lining up with TRBD1. This CDR3 is built from 14 residues. Germline assignment: CDR1 GTSNPN and CDR2 SVGIG (reference sequence). V was pared by 3 bases and J by 3 bases, with 5 bases of the junction left unmatched. CDR3 loop: CAWSQTGGYTEAFF. DNA for the CDR3: TGTGCCTGGAGCCAAACAGGGGGCTACACTGAAGCTTTCTTT.

This chain joins TRBV12-3 or TRBV12-4 and TRBJ1-2; D is uncertain. This CDR3 is built from 12 residues. Trimming removed 2 bases from V and 4 bases from J, with 5 bases in between. Here the CDR3 DNA reads TGTGCCAGCAGTTTACACAGCTATGGCTACACCTTC. Translated, it gives CASSLHSYGYTF.

The J gene is TRBJ2-7, the V gene TRBV18, with 7 bases aligning to TRBD1. V shed 6 bases and J 5 bases; nucleotides not matched to a gene: 4. The CDR3 runs 12 residues. CDR1 and CDR2 (germline): KGHSH, LQKENI. The CDR3 sequence is CASSRDRDEQYF. The CDR3 DNA is TGTGCCAGCTCCCGCGACAGGGACGAGCAGTACTTC. The whole variable domain, remainder taken from reference TRBV18 and TRBJ2-7, is NAGVMQNPRHLVRRRGQEARLRCSPMKGHSHVYWYRQLPEEGLKFMVYLQKENIIDESGMPKERFSAEFPKEGPSILRIQQVVRGDSAAYFCASSRDRDEQYFGPGTRLTVT.

This clone was picked up a small number of times. The chain is built from TRBV19 and TRBJ2-2; TRBD1 is a possible D gene (5 bases). This CDR3 has 16 amino acids. The germline CDR1 and CDR2 sequences are LNHDA and SQIVND (reference sequence). The V and J ends lost 4 bases and 4 bases respectively, with 16 bases between them. CDR3: CASSRVHRTSTGELFF. The CDR3 DNA sequence: TGTGCCAGTAGTAGGGTACATCGGACAAGCACCGGGGAGCTGTTTTTT.

The V call is TRBV7-9, the J call TRBJ2-1; the D gene is possibly TRBD1 (6 bases). The CDR3 loop spans 14 amino acids. CDR1 and CDR2 (germline): SEHNR, FQNEAQ (reference sequence). V was trimmed by 3 bases and J by 4 bases, leaving 10 bases between them. The CDR3 region is CASSLGAAYNEQFF. DNA of the CDR3: TGTGCCAGCAGCTTGGGGGCCGCGTACAATGAGCAGTTCTTC.

This clone was recorded once. The chain links TRBV28 to TRBJ2-3, with TRBD1 identical over 8 bases. This CDR3 contains 14 residues. Germline CDR1 MDHEN, CDR2 SYDVKM. V shed 6 bases, J shed 7 bases, and the junction held 9 bases outside the gene matches. The DNA of the CDR3 is TGTGCCAGCAGAGCAGGACAGGGCGCGAATACGCAGTATTTT. Amino acids: CASRAGQGANTQYF.

The gene calls are TRBV30 and TRBJ1-3, with D unclear. Per the germline V gene, CDR1 is GTSNPN and CDR2 is SVGIG (reference sequence). The length of the CDR3 is 12 residues. Trimming took 4 bases from V and 4 from J, leaving 8 bases between them. CDR3 in DNA: TGTGCCTGGACCTCTAGAGGAAACACCATATATTTT. It translates to CAWTSRGNTIYF.